This T cell receptor beta chain was profiled in a study of T-cell reconstitution after alpha-beta-depleted transplantation in children. Unique molecular identifiers were incorporated into the prepared TCRbeta library. TCRdb redid the calling of the PCR reads with MiXCR, one entry per CDR3 protein. The sample lists roughly 170,000 distinct CDR3 sequences, approximately 6.8% occurring once. This clonotype has a handful of counts. J lost 3 bases, V lost 5 bases, and 4 bases had no gene match. CDR1 is MDHEN and CDR2 is SYDVKM in the germline V gene. The CDR3 length is 14 residues. The receptor comes from a human donor who donated a stem cell graft to a child with Wiskott-Aldrich syndrome. The chain employs TRBV28 and TRBJ1-1; 9 bases map to TRBD1. The material was PBMCs from the stem cell graft donor, obtained from the stem cell graft. CDR3 coding DNA: TGTGCCAGCAGTCTGGGGGACAGGGACACTGAAGCTTTCTTT. Its translation: CASSLGDRDTEAFF.